What follows is one T cell receptor beta chain and its context. The data were obtained in a study of blood T cell repertoires in COVID-19. As for the study in general: Samples representing acute and convalescent COVID-19 were sourced from the United States, Italy and Spain.

The assay was immunoSEQ multiplex PCR, and TCRdb's table has in-frame clones only and misses some. The sample has about 230,000 clones; less than 85% are singletons. This CDR3 has 16 residues. V gave up 6 bases and J gave up 2 bases, with 18 bases separating them. CDR1 KGHSH and CDR2 LQKENI come from the germline V gene. The J gene is TRBJ2-3, the V gene TRBV18; D not certain. The TCR comes from a woman between 65 and 79 years old with active or convalescent COVID-19. Sequencing was carried out using peripheral blood. CDR3 region: CASSRGVGQNTDTQYF. CDR3 DNA: TGTGCCAGCTCTCGTGGAGTAGGCCAGAACACAGATACGCAGTATTTT.